A single count supports the clone carrying this T cell receptor beta chain. Trimming stripped 1 base from V and 3 bases from J, with 12 bases between. CDR1 is MNHEY, CDR2 SVGAGI, per germline. This CDR3 comprises 15 residues. This specimen comes from a study of shared clonotypes between healthy human individuals. Repertoires were generated with immunoSEQ multiplex PCR, while TCRdb's copy carries only in-frame clones and drops some. The repertoire consists of some 2,400,000 clones, with approximately 95% occurring once and the leading ten covering roughly 0.13%. The V and J genes are TRBV6-5 and TRBJ1-1; tentative D call: TRBD1 (5 bases). Sequencing input: naive CD4+ T cells sorted from blood. Described subset: CD45RA+ positively selected. This clonotype originated in a man between 18 and 29 years old in good health. The CDR3 bases are TGTGCCAGCAGTTACTGGGGCGCAGAAGACACTGAAGCTTTCTTT. It is translated as CASSYWGAEDTEAFF.